This is a list of T cell receptor beta chains from one sample in a study of blood T cell repertoires in COVID-19. Method: immunoSEQ multiplex PCR; TCRdb's copy keeps in-frame clones and lacks some. In the table there are approximately 190,000 clones, nearly 90% of which are singletons. The sequencing input was peripheral blood. Every receptor here comes from a man between 60 and 70 years old with active or convalescent COVID-19. Each CDR3 is given with its conserved first and last residue. The D gene is left open where the match is weak. A row's size may be missing; if present it is once, few, many or a size class.

>.|TRBJ1-5|TRBV18|few
CASSPSAGADQPQHF
TGTGCCAGCTCACCCTCGGCAGGGGCGGATCAGCCCCAGCATTTT
>.|TRBJ2-7|TRBV7-9|.
CASSLGGPGRYEQYF
TGTGCCAGCAGCTTAGGAGGGCCCGGCAGGTACGAGCAGTACTTC
>.|TRBJ1-2|TRBV11-2|few
CASSLLTVYGYTF
TGTGCCAGCAGCTTATTGACAGTCTATGGCTACACCTTC
>.|TRBJ1-1|TRBV5-4|.
CASSLANTEAFF
TGTGCCAGCAGCTTAGCTAACACTGAAGCTTTCTTT
>.|TRBJ1-2|TRBV18|.
CASSQGLDYGYTF
TGTGCCAGCTCACAGGGGTTGGACTATGGCTACACCTTC
>.|TRBJ2-3|TRBV7-9|once
CASSQDGSHTDTQYF
TGTGCCAGCAGCCAGGACGGGAGTCACACAGATACGCAGTATTTT
>TRBD1|TRBJ2-5|TRBV12-5|.
CASGSGTGQETQYF
TGTGCTAGTGGTTCCGGGACAGGTCAGGAGACCCAGTACTTC
>TRBD1|TRBJ1-5|TRBV5-1|.
CASSGVPGQYQPQHF
TGCGCCAGCAGCGGGGTCCCGGGACAGTATCAGCCCCAGCATTTT
>TRBD1|TRBJ2-1|TRBV5-1|.
CASSFLYGTGVNEQFF
TGCGCCAGCAGCTTTCTATATGGGACAGGGGTAAATGAGCAGTTCTTC
>.|TRBJ1-1|TRBV5-4|.
CASSLDSNTEAFF
TGTGCCAGCAGCCTAGACAGTAACACTGAAGCTTTCTTT
>TRBD1|TRBJ1-1|TRBV7-2|.
CASSFKGQGGLAFF
TGTGCCAGCAGCTTTAAGGGACAGGGGGGTTTGGCTTTCTTT
>TRBD1|TRBJ2-5|TRBV19|.
CASSIGQGVRETQYF
TGTGCCAGTAGTATAGGACAGGGGGTACGGGAGACCCAGTACTTC
>.|TRBJ2-3|TRBV14|.
CASSARQAGQKDTQYF
TGTGCCAGCAGCGCCCGACAGGCCGGTCAGAAGGATACGCAGTATTTT
>.|TRBJ2-2|TRBV3-1/TRBV3-2|once
CASSQVRGELFF
TGTGCCAGCAGCCAAGTGAGGGGGGAGCTGTTTTTT
>TRBD1|TRBJ2-1|TRBV19|few
CASTPRGQGRYNEQFF
TGTGCCAGTACCCCAAGGGGACAGGGAAGATACAATGAGCAGTTCTTC
>TRBD2|TRBJ2-1|TRBV3-1/TRBV3-2|.
CASSPDLGGIGNEQFF
TGTGCCAGCAGCCCTGATTTGGGGGGGATCGGCAATGAGCAGTTCTTC
>.|TRBJ2-5|TRBV18|.
CASTPGQPRNTQYF
TGTGCCAGCACTCCGGGACAACCCAGGAATACCCAGTACTTC
>TRBD2|TRBJ2-1|TRBV3-1/TRBV3-2|.
CASSQDGRVSSGKEQFF
TGTGCCAGCAGCCAAGATGGGCGTGTATCGAGCGGGAAGGAGCAGTTCTTC
>TRBD2|TRBJ2-1|TRBV5-1|.
CASSTGTSDYNEQFF
TGCGCCAGCAGCACCGGGACTAGCGACTACAATGAGCAGTTCTTC
>.|TRBJ2-7|TRBV29-1|.
CSVASGVPYEQYF
TGCAGCGTTGCTTCAGGGGTGCCCTACGAGCAGTACTTC
>.|TRBJ2-5|TRBV11-3|.
CASSRGLDGETQYF
TGTGCCAGCAGTAGGGGACTCGACGGGGAGACCCAGTACTTC
>TRBD1|TRBJ1-5|TRBV2|few
CASSGQGAIQPQHF
TGTGCCAGCAGCGGACAGGGGGCAATTCAGCCCCAGCATTTT
>TRBD1|TRBJ2-2|TRBV7-2|.
CASSHHPFRQGNTGELFF
TGTGCCAGCAGCCACCACCCTTTTAGACAGGGGAACACCGGGGAGCTGTTTTTT
>.|TRBJ2-1|TRBV20-1|.
CSARGLNEQFF
TGCAGTGCTCGTGGGCTTAATGAGCAGTTCTTC
>TRBD1|TRBJ1-2|TRBV9|.
CASSKLDRDSLEGGYTF
TGTGCCAGCAGCAAACTGGACAGGGATTCCCTCGAGGGGGGCTACACCTTC
>.|TRBJ1-3|TRBV15|.
CATSRDKGGSGNTIYF
TGTGCCACCAGCAGAGATAAAGGGGGCTCTGGAAACACCATATATTTT
>.|TRBJ1-3|TRBV6-5|.
CATGRRGTYGNTIYF
TGTGCCACCGGCCGGCGGGGGACGTACGGAAACACCATATATTTT
>TRBD2|TRBJ2-3|TRBV9|.
CASSVLSGGATDTQYF
TGTGCCAGCAGCGTCCTAAGCGGGGGGGCCACAGATACGCAGTATTTT
>.|TRBJ2-3|TRBV9|.
CASSVDLRTDTQYF
TGTGCCAGCAGCGTAGACTTGCGCACAGATACGCAGTATTTT
>.|TRBJ1-6|TRBV11-2|.
CASSLSGKNSPLHF
TGTGCCAGCAGCTTATCAGGGAAGAATTCACCCCTCCACTTT
>.|TRBJ1-3|TRBV2|.
CASRDSPFPNSGNTIYF
TGTGCCAGCAGGGACAGCCCCTTTCCAAACTCTGGAAACACCATATATTTT
>TRBD1|TRBJ1-2|TRBV3-1/TRBV3-2|.
CASSQDSGTVNYGYTF
TGTGCCAGCAGCCAAGATTCCGGGACAGTGAACTATGGCTACACCTTC
>TRBD2|TRBJ2-1|TRBV5-1|.
CASSFRPGTTHSYNEQFF
TGCGCCAGCAGCTTCCGTCCCGGGACTACTCACTCCTACAATGAGCAGTTCTTC
>.|TRBJ2-7|TRBV20-1|.
CSASISGEPYEQYF
TGCAGTGCTAGTATTTCAGGTGAACCCTACGAGCAGTACTTC
>TRBD1|TRBJ2-3|TRBV10-3|.
CAIRNRGGTDTQYF
TGTGCCATCAGGAACAGGGGCGGGACAGATACGCAGTATTTT
>.|TRBJ1-4|TRBV5-1|.
CASSLQGHNEKLFF
TGCGCCAGCAGCTTACAGGGCCATAATGAAAAACTGTTTTTT
>.|TRBJ1-1|TRBV5-1|.
CASSLGDLWTEAFF
TGCGCCAGCAGCTTGGGGGACTTGTGGACTGAAGCTTTCTTT
>.|TRBJ2-2|TRBV13|few
CASSFRADGELFF
TGTGCCAGCAGCTTCAGGGCTGACGGGGAGCTGTTTTTT
>.|TRBJ1-3|TRBV2|.
CASSDSRSGNTIYF
TGTGCCAGCAGTGATTCGCGCTCTGGAAACACCATATATTTT
>TRBD2|TRBJ2-1|TRBV9|.
CASSVSSSGGAGEQFF
TGTGCCAGCAGCGTTTCGTCTAGCGGGGGGGCCGGTGAGCAGTTCTTC
>TRBD1|TRBJ1-6|TRBV5-4|.
CASSVDRGLSPLHF
TGTGCCAGCAGCGTAGACAGGGGGCTTTCACCCCTCCACTTT